This is a list of T cell receptor beta chains from one sample in a study of Ad26.COV2.S vaccination and SARS-CoV-2 variants. TCRdb keeps only in-frame clones here, not all; method: immunoSEQ multiplex PCR. The sample carries about 350,000 clones, 75% to 90% recorded once. The material sequenced was peripheral blood, taken in a trial of Ad26.COV2.S vaccine versus placebo. The receptors shown here come from a person aged 18-65 years who received the Ad26.COV2.S COVID-19 vaccine or a placebo. CDR3s include the opening cysteine and the closing phenylalanine or tryptophan. The D gene is left open where the match is weak. Clone size is not always given. Where it is, it says once, few, many or a class for expanded clones.

>TRBD1|TRBJ2-1|TRBV2|once
CASSPRQGRYNEQFF
TGTGCCAGCAGTCCTAGACAGGGAAGATACAATGAGCAGTTCTTC
>TRBD1|TRBJ1-3|TRBV19|.
CASSTYPGQGGNTIYF
TGTGCCAGTAGTACATATCCGGGACAGGGCGGAAACACCATATATTTT
>.|TRBJ1-1|TRBV12-3/TRBV12-4|.
CASSLRLNTEAFF
TGTGCCAGCAGTTTACGGCTGAACACTGAAGCTTTCTTT
>.|TRBJ1-1|TRBV5-6|.
CASSSQLGGGGTEAFF
TGTGCCAGCAGCTCCCAACTTGGGGGGGGCGGCACTGAAGCTTTCTTT
>.|TRBJ1-5|TRBV2|.
CASTREWGNQPQHF
TGTGCCAGCACTCGGGAGTGGGGCAATCAGCCCCAGCATTTT
>.|TRBJ2-1|TRBV9|.
CASSVDSSAYNEQFF
TGTGCCAGCAGCGTAGACTCTAGTGCCTACAATGAGCAGTTCTTC
>.|TRBJ1-1|TRBV20-1|.
CSASAWRRMNTEAFF
TGCAGTGCTAGTGCCTGGCGCCGGATGAACACTGAAGCTTTCTTT
>TRBD1|TRBJ1-2|TRBV4-1|.
CASSHYRGPPYGYTF
TGCGCCAGCAGCCATTACAGGGGCCCTCCCTATGGCTACACCTTC
>TRBD1|TRBJ2-7|TRBV5-1|few
CASSWGTGSYEQYF
TGCGCCAGCAGCTGGGGGACAGGGTCCTACGAGCAGTACTTC
>.|TRBJ1-2|TRBV6-5|once
CASSYTGSGNYGYTF
TGTGCCAGCAGTTACACAGGGTCGGGTAACTATGGCTACACCTTC
>.|TRBJ2-7|TRBV5-1|few
CASSLPGDNEQYF
TGCGCCAGCAGCTTGCCCGGGGACAACGAGCAGTACTTC
>TRBD1|TRBJ1-1|TRBV7-9|once
CASLQGTMNTEAFF
TGTGCCAGCTTACAGGGGACAATGAACACTGAAGCTTTCTTT
>.|TRBJ1-5|TRBV4-2|.
CASSPRVGNQPQHF
TGTGCCAGCAGCCCTAGGGTTGGCAATCAGCCCCAGCATTTT
>.|TRBJ1-1|TRBV7-2|once
CASSLVGQKGTEAFF
TGTGCCAGCAGCTTAGTTGGCCAGAAAGGCACTGAAGCTTTCTTT
>TRBD1|TRBJ1-2|TRBV28|.
CASSLQGQGFFGYTF
TGTGCCAGCAGTTTGCAGGGACAGGGTTTCTTTGGCTACACCTTC
>TRBD1|TRBJ2-7|TRBV7-8|.
CASSLATGSYEQYF
TGTGCCAGCAGCTTAGCGACAGGGTCCTACGAGCAGTACTTC
>TRBD1|TRBJ1-2|TRBV27|few
CASSSAGTGDYGYTF
TGTGCCAGCAGTTCCGCCGGGACAGGGGACTATGGCTACACCTTC
>TRBD1|TRBJ1-4|TRBV6-5|once
CASSRTGNNEKLFF
TGTGCCAGCAGTCGGACAGGGAATAATGAAAAACTGTTTTTT
>.|TRBJ2-5|TRBV7-2|.
CASSLPATPETQYF
TGTGCCAGCAGCTTACCAGCAACTCCAGAGACCCAGTACTTC
>.|TRBJ2-7|TRBV5-5|.
CASSFQPDYEQYF
TGTGCCAGCAGCTTTCAACCAGACTACGAGCAGTACTTC
>TRBD2|TRBJ2-5|TRBV9|.
CASSLGLAGVMETQYF
TGTGCCAGCAGCCTGGGACTAGCGGGAGTTATGGAGACCCAGTACTTC
>TRBD2|TRBJ2-1|TRBV15|.
CATSRESVLWGGSYNEQFF
TGTGCCACCAGCAGAGAGTCCGTTTTGTGGGGGGGTTCCTACAATGAGCAGTTCTTC
>.|TRBJ1-3|TRBV5-4|.
CASSLIPGPQGGTIYF
TGTGCCAGCAGCTTGATACCGGGCCCCCAGGGAGGCACCATATATTTT
>TRBD1|TRBJ1-2|TRBV16|.
CASSRSGTGSNYGYTF
TGTGCCAGCAGCCGAAGCGGGACAGGGAGCAACTATGGCTACACCTTC
>.|TRBJ1-3|TRBV4-3|.
CASSQVSQQGPGSGNTIYF
TGCGCCAGCAGCCAAGTTTCTCAACAGGGACCTGGGTCTGGAAACACCATATATTTT
>TRBD1|TRBJ2-1|TRBV5-1|once
CASSPQGANEQFF
TGCGCCAGCAGCCCACAGGGGGCCAATGAGCAGTTCTTC
>.|TRBJ2-5|TRBV18|.
CASRIAAQETQYF
TGTGCCAGTCGAATAGCGGCACAAGAGACCCAGTACTTC
>.|TRBJ2-7|TRBV7-6|few
CASSLRQGPTYEQYF
TGTGCCAGCAGCTTAAGGCAGGGACCGACCTACGAGCAGTACTTC
>.|TRBJ2-2|TRBV7-2|.
CASSLDHTGELFF
TGTGCCAGCAGCTTAGACCACACCGGGGAGCTGTTTTTT
>.|TRBJ1-5|TRBV24-1|.
CATSDGQTNQPQHF
TGTGCCACCAGTGACGGACAGACTAATCAGCCCCAGCATTTT
>.|TRBJ2-1|TRBV9|.
CASSVGSGVLNEQFF
TGTGCCAGCAGCGTTGGATCAGGGGTTCTCAATGAGCAGTTCTTC
>.|TRBJ2-7|TRBV4-3|.
CASSQASGASYEQYF
TGCGCCAGCAGCCAAGCTTCCGGGGCCTCGTACGAGCAGTACTTC
>.|TRBJ2-7|TRBV30|.
CAWNADGTYEQYF
TGTGCCTGGAATGCGGACGGAACCTACGAGCAGTACTTC
>.|TRBJ2-1|TRBV7-2|.
CASSLRGEQFF
TGTGCCAGCAGCTTAAGAGGCGAGCAGTTCTTC
>TRBD1|TRBJ1-2|TRBV29-1|.
CSVEDGNRDRGDGYTF
TGCAGCGTTGAAGATGGGAACCGGGACAGGGGTGATGGCTACACCTTC
>TRBD2|TRBJ2-5|TRBV3-1/TRBV3-2|.
CASRSGTSGGKEETQYF
TGTGCCAGCAGAAGTGGGACTAGCGGGGGGAAAGAAGAGACCCAGTACTTC
>.|TRBJ1-1|TRBV4-2|.
CASSLPAENTEAFF
TGTGCCAGCAGCCTCCCGGCAGAGAACACTGAAGCTTTCTTT
>.|TRBJ2-7|TRBV11-2|.
CASSLRGGPSYEQYF
TGTGCCAGCAGCTTAAGGGGCGGGCCCTCCTACGAGCAGTACTTC
>.|TRBJ1-6|TRBV6-1|.
CASSEAGSSYNSPLHF
TGTGCCAGCAGTGAAGCGGGGAGCTCCTATAATTCACCCCTCCACTTT
>TRBD2|TRBJ2-1|TRBV18|.
CASSRTSESSYNEQFF
TGTGCCAGCTCACGGACTAGCGAGAGCTCCTACAATGAGCAGTTCTTC
>.|TRBJ2-3|TRBV19|.
CASTKGVYSTDTQYF
TGTGCCAGTACTAAGGGAGTTTACAGCACAGATACGCAGTATTTT
>TRBD1|TRBJ2-7|TRBV10-3|.
CAISESKGAFEQYF
TGTGCCATCAGTGAGTCGAAGGGGGCCTTTGAGCAGTACTTC
>.|TRBJ1-2|TRBV28|.
CASSQPGHTNYGYTF
TGTGCCAGCAGCCAACCGGGACATACTAACTATGGCTACACCTTC
>.|TRBJ1-4|TRBV3-1/TRBV3-2|.
CASSQPPHGGGEKLFF
TGTGCCAGCAGCCAACCCCCTCACGGGGGCGGTGAAAAACTGTTTTTT
>TRBD1|TRBJ1-2|TRBV5-1|once
CASSLSTGASSYYTF
TGCGCCAGCAGCTTGTCGACAGGGGCGAGTTCCTACTACACCTTC
>TRBD1|TRBJ2-1|TRBV4-3|.
CASSLSWTGYNEQFF
TGCGCCAGCAGCCTGTCGTGGACAGGGTACAATGAGCAGTTCTTC
>.|TRBJ1-6|TRBV2|.
CASRPPGLRSYNSPLHF
TGTGCCAGCAGGCCCCCCGGACTGCGCTCCTATAATTCACCCCTCCACTTT
>.|TRBJ1-2|TRBV3-1/TRBV3-2|.
CASSLPGHNYGYTF
TGTGCCAGCAGTCTCCCTGGACACAACTATGGCTACACCTTC
>.|TRBJ1-1|TRBV6-5|.
CASTERLQEAFF
TGTGCCAGCACCGAGCGGCTCCAGGAAGCTTTCTTT
>.|TRBJ1-6|TRBV7-2|.
CASRRPGHNNSPLHF
TGTGCCAGCAGGAGGCCGGGACATAATAATTCACCCCTCCACTTT
>.|TRBJ2-5|TRBV9|.
CASSVAGGTYQETQYF
TGTGCCAGCAGCGTAGCTGGCGGAACCTACCAAGAGACCCAGTACTTC
>.|TRBJ1-5|TRBV11-2|.
CASSREAGQPQHF
TGTGCCAGCAGCCGGGAAGCGGGTCAGCCCCAGCATTTT
>.|TRBJ2-1|TRBV5-1|.
CASSGQSSYNEQFF
TGCGCCAGCAGCGGACAGAGCTCCTACAATGAGCAGTTCTTC
>.|TRBJ1-1|TRBV7-9|few
CASSLEGRNTEAFF
TGTGCCAGCAGCTTAGAGGGACGCAACACTGAAGCTTTCTTT
>.|TRBJ1-5|TRBV10-3|few
CAISESGELYSNQPQHF
TGTGCCATCAGTGAGTCTGGGGAATTATATAGCAATCAGCCCCAGCATTTT